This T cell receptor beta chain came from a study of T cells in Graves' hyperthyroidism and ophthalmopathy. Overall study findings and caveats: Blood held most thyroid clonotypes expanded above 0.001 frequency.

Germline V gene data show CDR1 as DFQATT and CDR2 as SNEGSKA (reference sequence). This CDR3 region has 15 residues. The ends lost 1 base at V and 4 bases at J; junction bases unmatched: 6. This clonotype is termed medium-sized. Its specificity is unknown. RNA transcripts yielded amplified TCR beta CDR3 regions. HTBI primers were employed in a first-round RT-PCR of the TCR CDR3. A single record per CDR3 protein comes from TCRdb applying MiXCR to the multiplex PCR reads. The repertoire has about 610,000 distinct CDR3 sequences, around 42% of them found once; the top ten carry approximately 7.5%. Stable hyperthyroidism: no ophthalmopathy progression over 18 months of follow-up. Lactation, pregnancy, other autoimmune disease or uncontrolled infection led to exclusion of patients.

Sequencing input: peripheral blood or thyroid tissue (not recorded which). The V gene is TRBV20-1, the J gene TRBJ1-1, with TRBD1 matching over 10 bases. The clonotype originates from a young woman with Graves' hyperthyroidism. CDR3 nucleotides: TGCAGTGCTAGAGGGGACAGGGGATTTGTCACTGAAGCTTTCTTT. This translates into CSARGDRGFVTEAFF.